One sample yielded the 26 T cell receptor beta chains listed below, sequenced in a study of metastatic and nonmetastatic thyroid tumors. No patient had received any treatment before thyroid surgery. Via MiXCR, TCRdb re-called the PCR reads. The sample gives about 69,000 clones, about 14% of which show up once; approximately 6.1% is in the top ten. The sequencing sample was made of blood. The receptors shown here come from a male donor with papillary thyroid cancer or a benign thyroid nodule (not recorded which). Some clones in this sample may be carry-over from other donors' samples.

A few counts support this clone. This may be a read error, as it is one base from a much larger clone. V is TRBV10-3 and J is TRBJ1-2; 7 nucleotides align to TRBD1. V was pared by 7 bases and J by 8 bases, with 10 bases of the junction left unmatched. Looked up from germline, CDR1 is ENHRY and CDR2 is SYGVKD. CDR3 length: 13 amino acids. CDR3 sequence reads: CAIKGGGEVGYTF. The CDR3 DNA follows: TGTGCCATCAAGGGAGGGGGCGAAGTCGGCTACACCTTC.

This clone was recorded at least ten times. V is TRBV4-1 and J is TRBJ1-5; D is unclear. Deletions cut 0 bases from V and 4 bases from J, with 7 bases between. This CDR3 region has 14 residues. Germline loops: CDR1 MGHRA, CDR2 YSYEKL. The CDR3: CASSQESGNQPQHF. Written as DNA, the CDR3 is TGCGCCAGCAGCCAAGAATCGGGGAATCAGCCCCAGCATTTT.

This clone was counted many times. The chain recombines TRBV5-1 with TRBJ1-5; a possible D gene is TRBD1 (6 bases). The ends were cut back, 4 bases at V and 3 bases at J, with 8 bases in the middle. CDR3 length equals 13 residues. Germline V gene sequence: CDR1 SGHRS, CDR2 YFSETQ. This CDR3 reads CASSTGSNQPQHF. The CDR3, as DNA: TGCGCCAGCAGCACAGGGTCCAATCAGCCCCAGCATTTT.

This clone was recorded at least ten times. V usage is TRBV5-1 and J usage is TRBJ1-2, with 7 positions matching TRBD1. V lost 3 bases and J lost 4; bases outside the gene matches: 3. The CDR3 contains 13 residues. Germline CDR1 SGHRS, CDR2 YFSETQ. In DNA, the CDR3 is TGCGCCAGCAGCTCCACAGGGGTCTATGGCTACACCTTC. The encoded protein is CASSSTGVYGYTF.

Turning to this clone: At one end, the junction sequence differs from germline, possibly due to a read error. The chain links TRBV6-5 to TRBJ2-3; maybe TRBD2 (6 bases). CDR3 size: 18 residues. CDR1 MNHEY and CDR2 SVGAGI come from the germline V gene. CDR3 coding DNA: TGTGCCAGCAGTCGCACTAGCCCGGGCGTACTTGGCACATATACGCAGTATTTT. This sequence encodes CASSRTSPGVLGTYTQYF.

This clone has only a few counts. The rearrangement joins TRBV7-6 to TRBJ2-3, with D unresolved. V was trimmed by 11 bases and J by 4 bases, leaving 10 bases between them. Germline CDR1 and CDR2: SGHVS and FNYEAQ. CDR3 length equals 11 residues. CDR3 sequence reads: CAVWAADTQYF. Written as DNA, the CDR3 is TGTGCCGTATGGGCGGCAGATACGCAGTATTTT.

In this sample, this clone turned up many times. The CDR3, as DNA: TGCGCCAGCAGCTTTTCTAGCGGCCAAGAGACCCAGTACTTC. This gives the protein CASSFSSGQETQYF. V gene TRBV5-1 combines with J gene TRBJ2-5, with TRBD2 matching 7 bases. With 2 bases clipped from V and 1 base from J, the junction kept 2 bases outside the gene matches. The germline gives CDR1 SGHRS, CDR2 YFSETQ. The length of the CDR3 is 14 residues.

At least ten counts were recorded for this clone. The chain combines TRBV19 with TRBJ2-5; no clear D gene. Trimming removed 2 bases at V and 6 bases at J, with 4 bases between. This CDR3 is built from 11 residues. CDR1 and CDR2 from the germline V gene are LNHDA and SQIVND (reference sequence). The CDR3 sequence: CASSISKTQYF. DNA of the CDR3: TGTGCCAGTAGTATATCTAAGACCCAGTACTTC.

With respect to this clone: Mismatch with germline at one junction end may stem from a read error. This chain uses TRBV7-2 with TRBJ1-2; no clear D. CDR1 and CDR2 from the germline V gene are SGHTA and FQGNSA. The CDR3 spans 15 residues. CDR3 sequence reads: CASSAGGVTNYSYTF. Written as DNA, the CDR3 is TGTGCCAGCAGCGCCGGAGGAGTCACTAACTATAGCTACACCTTC.

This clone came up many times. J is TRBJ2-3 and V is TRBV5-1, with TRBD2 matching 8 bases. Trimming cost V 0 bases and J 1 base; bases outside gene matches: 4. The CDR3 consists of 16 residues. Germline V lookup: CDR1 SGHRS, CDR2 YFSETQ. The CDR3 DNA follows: TGCGCCAGCAGCTTGGGAGCGGGAGAGGGCACAGATACGCAGTATTTT. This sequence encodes CASSLGAGEGTDTQYF.

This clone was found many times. The CDR3 reads CASNLGGANYGYTF. CDR3 bases: TGTGCCAGCAACCTAGGGGGGGCGAACTATGGCTACACCTTC. This chain uses TRBV28 with TRBJ1-2; tentative D call: TRBD1 (6 bases). The CDR3 is 14 amino acids. Germline CDR1 MDHEN, CDR2 SYDVKM. Trimming removed 7 bases from V and 2 bases from J, with 14 bases in between.

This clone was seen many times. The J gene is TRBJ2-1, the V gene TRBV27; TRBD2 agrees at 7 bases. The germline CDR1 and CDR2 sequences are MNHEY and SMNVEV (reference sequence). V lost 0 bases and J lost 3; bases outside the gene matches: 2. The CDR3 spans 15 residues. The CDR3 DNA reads TGTGCCAGCAGTTTATCGGCGGGAGTCTACAATGAGCAGTTCTTC. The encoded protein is CASSLSAGVYNEQFF.

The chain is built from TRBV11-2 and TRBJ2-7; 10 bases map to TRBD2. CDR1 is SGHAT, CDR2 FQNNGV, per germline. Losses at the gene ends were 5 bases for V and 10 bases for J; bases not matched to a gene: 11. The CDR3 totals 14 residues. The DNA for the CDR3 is TGTGCCAGCAGCCTACTAGCGGGGTTGGGGGATCAGTACTTC. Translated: CASSLLAGLGDQYF.

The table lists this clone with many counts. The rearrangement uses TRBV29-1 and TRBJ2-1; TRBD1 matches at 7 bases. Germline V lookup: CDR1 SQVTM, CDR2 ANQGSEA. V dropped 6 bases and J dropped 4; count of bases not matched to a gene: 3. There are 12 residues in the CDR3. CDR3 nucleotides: TGCAGCGTGGGACAGACGTACAATGAGCAGTTCTTC. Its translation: CSVGQTYNEQFF.

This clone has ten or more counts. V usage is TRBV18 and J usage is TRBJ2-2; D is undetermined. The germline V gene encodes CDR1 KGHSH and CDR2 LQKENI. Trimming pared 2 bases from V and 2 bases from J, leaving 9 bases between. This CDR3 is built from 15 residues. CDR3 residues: CASSPSTINTGELFF. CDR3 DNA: TGTGCCAGCTCACCATCGACAATAAACACCGGGGAGCTGTTTTTT.

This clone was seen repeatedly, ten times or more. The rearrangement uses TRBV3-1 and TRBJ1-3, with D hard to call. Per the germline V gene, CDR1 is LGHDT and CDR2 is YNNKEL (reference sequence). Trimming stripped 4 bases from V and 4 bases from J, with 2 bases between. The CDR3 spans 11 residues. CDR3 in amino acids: CASSRGNTIYF. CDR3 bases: TGTGCCAGCAGCCGCGGAAACACCATATATTTT. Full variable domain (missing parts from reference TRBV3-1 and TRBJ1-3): DTAVSQTPKYLVTQMGNDKSIKCEQNLGHDTMYWYKQDSKKFLKIMFSYNNKELIINETVPNRFSPKSPDKAHLNLHINSLELGDSAVYFCASSRGNTIYFGEGSWLTVV.

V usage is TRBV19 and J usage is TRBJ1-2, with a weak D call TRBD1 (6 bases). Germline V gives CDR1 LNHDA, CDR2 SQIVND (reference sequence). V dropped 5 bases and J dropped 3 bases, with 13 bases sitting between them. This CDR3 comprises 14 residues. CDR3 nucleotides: TGTGCCAGTAGTGGAGGGACATTATACTATGGCTACACCTTC. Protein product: CASSGGTLYYGYTF.

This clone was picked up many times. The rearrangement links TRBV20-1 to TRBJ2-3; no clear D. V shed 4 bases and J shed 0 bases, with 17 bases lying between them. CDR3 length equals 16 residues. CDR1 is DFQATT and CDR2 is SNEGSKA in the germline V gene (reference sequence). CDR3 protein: CSAKLGGSTSTDTQYF. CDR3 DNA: TGCAGTGCTAAGTTGGGTGGTAGCACGAGCACAGATACGCAGTATTTT.

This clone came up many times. The CDR3, as DNA: TGTGCCAGCAGTCCCGGGACGGACACCTACGAGCAGTACTTC. Protein product: CASSPGTDTYEQYF. J is TRBJ2-7 and V is TRBV28; D may correspond to TRBD1 or TRBD2 (5 bases each). CDR3 size: 14 residues. Germline V gene data show CDR1 as MDHEN and CDR2 as SYDVKM. V gave up 5 bases and J gave up 2 bases, with 13 bases separating them.

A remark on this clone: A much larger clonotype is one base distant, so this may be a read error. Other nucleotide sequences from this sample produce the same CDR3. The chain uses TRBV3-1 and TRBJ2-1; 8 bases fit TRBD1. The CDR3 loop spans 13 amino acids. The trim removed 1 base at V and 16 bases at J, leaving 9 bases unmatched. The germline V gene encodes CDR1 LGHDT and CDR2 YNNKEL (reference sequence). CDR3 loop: CASSQGGPGQGFF. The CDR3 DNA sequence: TGTGCCAGCAGCCAAGGTGGCCCTGGACAGGGATTCTTC.

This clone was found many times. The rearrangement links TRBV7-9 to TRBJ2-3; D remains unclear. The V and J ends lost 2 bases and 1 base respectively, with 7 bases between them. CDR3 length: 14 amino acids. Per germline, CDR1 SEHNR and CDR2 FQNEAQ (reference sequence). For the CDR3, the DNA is TGTGCCAGCAGCTTACTCACCCGCACAGATACGCAGTATTTT. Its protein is CASSLLTRTDTQYF.

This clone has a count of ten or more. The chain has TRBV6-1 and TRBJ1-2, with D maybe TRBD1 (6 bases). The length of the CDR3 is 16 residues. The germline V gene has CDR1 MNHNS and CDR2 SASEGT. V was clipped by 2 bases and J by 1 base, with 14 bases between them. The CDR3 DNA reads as TGTGCCAGCAGTGAACTACGGGGGGCGCGTAACTATGGCTACACCTTC. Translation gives CASSELRGARNYGYTF.

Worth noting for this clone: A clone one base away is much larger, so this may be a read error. The DNA of the CDR3 is TGCAGCGAGTTGGTGGGGGGGACTGAAGCTTTCTTT. Translated: CSELVGGTEAFF. The V and J genes are TRBV29-1 and TRBJ1-1; D might be TRBD1 (5 bases). The V and J ends lost 7 bases and 5 bases respectively, with 14 bases between them. This CDR3 is built from 12 residues. Germline CDR1 reads SQVTM; CDR2 reads ANQGSEA.

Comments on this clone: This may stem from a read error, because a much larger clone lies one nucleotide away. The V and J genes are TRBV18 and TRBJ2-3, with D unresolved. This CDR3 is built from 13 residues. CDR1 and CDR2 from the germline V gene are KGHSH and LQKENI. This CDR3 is CAGSPLERDTQYF. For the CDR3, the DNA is TGTGCCGGCTCACCACTCGAGCGTGATACGCAGTATTTT.

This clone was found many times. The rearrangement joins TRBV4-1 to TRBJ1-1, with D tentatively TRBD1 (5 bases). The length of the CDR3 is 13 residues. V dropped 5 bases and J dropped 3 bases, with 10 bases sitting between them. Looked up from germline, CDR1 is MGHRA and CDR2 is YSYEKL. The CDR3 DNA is TGCGCCAGCAGCTTGGGACGATACACTGAAGCTTTCTTT. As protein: CASSLGRYTEAFF.

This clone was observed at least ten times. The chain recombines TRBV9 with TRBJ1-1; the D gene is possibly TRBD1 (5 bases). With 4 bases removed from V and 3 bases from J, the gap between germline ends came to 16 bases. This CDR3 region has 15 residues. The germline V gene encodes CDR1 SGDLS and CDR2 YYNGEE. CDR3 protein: CASSPPYRGDTEAFF. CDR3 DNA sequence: TGTGCCAGCAGCCCCCCCTATAGGGGCGACACTGAAGCTTTCTTT.